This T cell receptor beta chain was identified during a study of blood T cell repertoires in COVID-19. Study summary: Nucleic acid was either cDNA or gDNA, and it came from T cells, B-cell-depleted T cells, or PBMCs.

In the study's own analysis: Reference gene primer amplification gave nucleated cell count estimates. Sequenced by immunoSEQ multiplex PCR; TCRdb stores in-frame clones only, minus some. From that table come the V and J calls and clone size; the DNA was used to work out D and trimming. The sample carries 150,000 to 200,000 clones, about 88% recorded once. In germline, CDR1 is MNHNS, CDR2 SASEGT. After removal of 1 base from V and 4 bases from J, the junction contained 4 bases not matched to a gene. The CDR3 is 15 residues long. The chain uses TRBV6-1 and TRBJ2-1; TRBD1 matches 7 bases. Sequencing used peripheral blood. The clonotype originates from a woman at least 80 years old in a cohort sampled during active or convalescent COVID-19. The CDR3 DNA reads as TGTGCCAGCAGTGAAGAGGCGACAGGGTACAATGAGCAGTTCTTC. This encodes CASSEEATGYNEQFF.